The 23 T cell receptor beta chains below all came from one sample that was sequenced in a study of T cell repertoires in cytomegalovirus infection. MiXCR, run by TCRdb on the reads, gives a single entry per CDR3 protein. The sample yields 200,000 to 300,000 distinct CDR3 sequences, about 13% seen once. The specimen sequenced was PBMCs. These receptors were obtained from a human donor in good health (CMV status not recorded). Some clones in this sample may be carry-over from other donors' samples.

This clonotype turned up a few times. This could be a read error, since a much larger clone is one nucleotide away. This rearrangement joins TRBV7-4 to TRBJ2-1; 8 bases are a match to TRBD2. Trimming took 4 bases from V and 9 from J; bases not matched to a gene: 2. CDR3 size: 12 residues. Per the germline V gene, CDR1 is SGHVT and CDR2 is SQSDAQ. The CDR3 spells CASSSGGIEQFF. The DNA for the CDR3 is TGTGCCAGCAGCTCGGGGGGGATTGAGCAGTTCTTC.

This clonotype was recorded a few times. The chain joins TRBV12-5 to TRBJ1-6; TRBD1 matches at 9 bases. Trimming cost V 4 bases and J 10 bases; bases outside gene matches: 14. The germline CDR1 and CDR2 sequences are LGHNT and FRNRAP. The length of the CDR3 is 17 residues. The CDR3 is CASGSSLDRGIGSPLHF. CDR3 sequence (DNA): TGTGCTAGTGGTTCCTCCCTAGACAGGGGGATTGGGTCACCCCTCCACTTT.

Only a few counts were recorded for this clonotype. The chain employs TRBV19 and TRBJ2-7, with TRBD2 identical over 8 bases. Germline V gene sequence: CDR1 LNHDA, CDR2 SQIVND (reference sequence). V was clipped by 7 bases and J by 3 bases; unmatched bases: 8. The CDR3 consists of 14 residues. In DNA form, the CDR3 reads TGTGCCAGTACGTCCGGGACTAGAAACTACGAGCAGTACTTC. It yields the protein CASTSGTRNYEQYF.

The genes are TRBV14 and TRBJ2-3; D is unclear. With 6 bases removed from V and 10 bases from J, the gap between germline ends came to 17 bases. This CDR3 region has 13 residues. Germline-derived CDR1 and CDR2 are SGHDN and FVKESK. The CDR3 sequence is CASSPFERGAQYF. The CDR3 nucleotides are TGTGCCAGCAGTCCTTTTGAACGAGGCGCGCAGTATTTT.

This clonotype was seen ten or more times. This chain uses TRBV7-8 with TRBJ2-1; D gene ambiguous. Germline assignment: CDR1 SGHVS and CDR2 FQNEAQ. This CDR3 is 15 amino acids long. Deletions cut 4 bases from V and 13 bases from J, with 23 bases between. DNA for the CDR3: TGTGCCAGCAGCTCCCTGGTCGACCCGAGGACCATACAGTTCTTC. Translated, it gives CASSSLVDPRTIQFF.

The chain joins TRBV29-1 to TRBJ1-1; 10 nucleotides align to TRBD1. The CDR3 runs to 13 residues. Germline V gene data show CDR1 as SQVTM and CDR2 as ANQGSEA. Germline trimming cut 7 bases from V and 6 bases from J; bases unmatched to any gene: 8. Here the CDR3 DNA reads TGCAGCGGTGGACAGGGGGAAATGGCTGAAGCTTTCTTT. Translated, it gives CSGGQGEMAEAFF.

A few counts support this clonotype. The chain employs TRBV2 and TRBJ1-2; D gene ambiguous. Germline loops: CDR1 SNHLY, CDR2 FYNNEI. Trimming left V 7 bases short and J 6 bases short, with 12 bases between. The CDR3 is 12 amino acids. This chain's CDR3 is CASIGRRNGYTF. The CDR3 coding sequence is TGTGCCAGCATCGGACGGCGGAATGGCTACACCTTC.

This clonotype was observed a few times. The DNA for the CDR3 is TGCAGTGCATTGAGGGCAGGGTTCAATCAGCCCCAGCATTTT. It codes for CSALRAGFNQPQHF. J is TRBJ1-5 and V is TRBV20-1; tentative D call: TRBD1 (5 bases). V shed 6 bases and J shed 3 bases, with 15 bases lying between them. CDR1 and CDR2 (germline): DFQATT, SNEGSKA (reference sequence). The CDR3 sequence is 14 residues long.

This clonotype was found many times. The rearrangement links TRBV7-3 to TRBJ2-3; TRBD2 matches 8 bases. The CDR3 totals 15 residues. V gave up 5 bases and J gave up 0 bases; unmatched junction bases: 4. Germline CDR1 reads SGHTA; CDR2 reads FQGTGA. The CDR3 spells CASSPSGGSTDTQYF. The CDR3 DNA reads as TGTGCCAGCAGCCCATCGGGAGGGAGCACAGATACGCAGTATTTT. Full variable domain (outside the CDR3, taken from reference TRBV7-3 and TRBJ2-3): GAGVSQTPSNKVTEKGKYVELRCDPISGHTALYWYRQSLGQGPEFLIYFQGTGAADDSGLPNDRFFAVRPEGSVSTLKIQRTERGDSAVYLCASSPSGGSTDTQYFGPGTRLTVL.

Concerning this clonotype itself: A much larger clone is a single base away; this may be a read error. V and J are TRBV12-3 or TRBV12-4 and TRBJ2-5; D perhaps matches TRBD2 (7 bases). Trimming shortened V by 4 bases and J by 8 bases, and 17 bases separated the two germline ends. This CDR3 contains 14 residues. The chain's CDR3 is CASSSGRGPDTQYF. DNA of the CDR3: TGTGCCAGCAGTTCGGGGCGGGGGCCTGATACCCAGTACTTC.

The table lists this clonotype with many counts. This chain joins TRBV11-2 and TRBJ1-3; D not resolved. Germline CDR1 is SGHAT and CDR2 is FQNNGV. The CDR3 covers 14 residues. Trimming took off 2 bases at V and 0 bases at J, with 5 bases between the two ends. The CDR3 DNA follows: TGTGCCAGCAGCTTACAGATCTCTGGAAACACCATATATTTT. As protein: CASSLQISGNTIYF.

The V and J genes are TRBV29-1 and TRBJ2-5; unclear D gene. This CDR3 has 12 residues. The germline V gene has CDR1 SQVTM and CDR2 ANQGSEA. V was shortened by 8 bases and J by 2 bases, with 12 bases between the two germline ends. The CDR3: CSSGLVQETQYF. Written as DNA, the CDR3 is TGCAGCTCCGGGCTGGTACAAGAGACCCAGTACTTC. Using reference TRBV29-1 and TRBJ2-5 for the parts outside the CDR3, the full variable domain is SAVISQKPSRDICQRGTSLTIQCQVDSQVTMMFWYRQQPGQSLTLIATANQGSEATYESGFVIDKFPISRPNLTFSTLTVSNMSPEDSSIYLCSSGLVQETQYFGPGTRLLVL.

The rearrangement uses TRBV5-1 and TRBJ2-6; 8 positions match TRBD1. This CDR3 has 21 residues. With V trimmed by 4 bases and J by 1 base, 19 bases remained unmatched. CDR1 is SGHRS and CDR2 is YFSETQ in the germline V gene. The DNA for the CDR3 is TGCGCCAGCAGCCCAAGACAGGGGATGGGACCGATCAGGTCTGGGGCCAACGTCCTGACTTTC. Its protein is CASSPRQGMGPIRSGANVLTF.

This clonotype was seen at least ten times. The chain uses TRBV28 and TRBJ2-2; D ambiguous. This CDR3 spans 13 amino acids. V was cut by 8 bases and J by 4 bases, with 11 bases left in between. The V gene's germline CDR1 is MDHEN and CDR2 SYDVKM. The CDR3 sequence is CASRSPGTGELFF. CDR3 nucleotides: TGTGCCAGCCGCTCCCCTGGCACCGGGGAGCTGTTTTTT.

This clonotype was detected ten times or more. CDR3 residues: CASSHDRDTEAFF. The DNA for the CDR3 is TGTGCCAGCAGCCATGACAGGGACACTGAAGCTTTCTTT. This chain uses TRBV6-1 with TRBJ1-1; TRBD1 aligns across 7 bases. The CDR3 is 13 amino acids. Germline V CDR1 and CDR2: MNHNS, SASEGT. V shed 6 bases, J shed 3 bases, and the junction held 4 bases outside the gene matches.

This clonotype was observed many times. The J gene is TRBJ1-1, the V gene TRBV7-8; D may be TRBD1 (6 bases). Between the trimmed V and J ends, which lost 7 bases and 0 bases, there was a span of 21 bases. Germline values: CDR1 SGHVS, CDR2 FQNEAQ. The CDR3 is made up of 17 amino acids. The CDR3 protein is CASTPWGQAHMNTEAFF. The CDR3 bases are TGTGCCAGCACCCCGTGGGGGCAGGCCCACATGAACACTGAAGCTTTCTTT.

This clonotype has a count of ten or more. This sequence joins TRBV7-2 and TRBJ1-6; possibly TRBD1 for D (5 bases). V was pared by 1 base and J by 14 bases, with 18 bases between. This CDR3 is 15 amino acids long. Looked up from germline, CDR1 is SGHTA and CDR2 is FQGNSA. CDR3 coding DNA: TGTGCCAGCAGCTTAGACAGGAGAGCTTATGGGGCCCTCCACTTT. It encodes CASSLDRRAYGALHF.

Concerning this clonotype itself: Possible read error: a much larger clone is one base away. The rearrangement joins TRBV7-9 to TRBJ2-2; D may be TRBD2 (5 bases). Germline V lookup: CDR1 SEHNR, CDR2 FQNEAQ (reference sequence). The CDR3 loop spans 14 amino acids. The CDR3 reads CASSLAELSGELVF. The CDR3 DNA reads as TGTGCCAGCAGCTTAGCTGAGCTATCCGGGGAGCTGGTTTTT.

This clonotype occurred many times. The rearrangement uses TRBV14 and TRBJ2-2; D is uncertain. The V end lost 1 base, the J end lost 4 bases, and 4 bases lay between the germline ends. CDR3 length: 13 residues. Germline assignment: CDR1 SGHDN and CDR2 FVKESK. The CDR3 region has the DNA TGTGCCAGCAGCCAAGCGGCCACCGGGGAGCTGTTTTTT. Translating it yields CASSQAATGELFF.

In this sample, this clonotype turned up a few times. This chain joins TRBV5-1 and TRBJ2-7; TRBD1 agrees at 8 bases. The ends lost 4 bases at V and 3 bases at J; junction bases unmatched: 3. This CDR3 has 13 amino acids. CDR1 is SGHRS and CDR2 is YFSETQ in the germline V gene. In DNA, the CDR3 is TGCGCCAGCAGCGACGGGACAGGCTACGAGCAGTACTTC. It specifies CASSDGTGYEQYF.

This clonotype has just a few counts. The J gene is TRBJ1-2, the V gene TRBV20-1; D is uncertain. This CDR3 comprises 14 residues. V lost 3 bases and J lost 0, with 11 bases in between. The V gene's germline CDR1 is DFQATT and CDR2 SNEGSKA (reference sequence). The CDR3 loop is CSASPATTNYGYTF. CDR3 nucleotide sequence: TGCAGTGCTAGCCCAGCCACTACTAACTATGGCTACACCTTC.

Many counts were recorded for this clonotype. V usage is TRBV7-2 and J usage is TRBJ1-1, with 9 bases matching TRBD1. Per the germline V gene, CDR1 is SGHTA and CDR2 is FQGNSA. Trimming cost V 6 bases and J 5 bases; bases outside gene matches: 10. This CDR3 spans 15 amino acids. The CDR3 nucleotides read TGTGCCAGCAGTCACTGGGGACAGGGAAATACTGAAGCTTTCTTT. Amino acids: CASSHWGQGNTEAFF.

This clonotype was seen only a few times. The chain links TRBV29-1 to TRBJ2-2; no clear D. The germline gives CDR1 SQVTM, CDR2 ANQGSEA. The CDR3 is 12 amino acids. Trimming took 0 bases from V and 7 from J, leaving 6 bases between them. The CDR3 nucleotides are TGCAGCGTTGAAGAACAAGGCGGGGAGCTGTTTTTT. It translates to CSVEEQGGELFF.